A selection of T cell receptor beta chains follows, all from one sample in a study of shared clonotypes between healthy human individuals. Here immunoSEQ multiplex PCR was the method, and the copy in TCRdb shows in-frame clones only, minus some. The sample consists of hundreds of thousands of clones, about 96% of them appearing once. Material for sequencing was naive CD4+ T cells sorted from blood. The source of these receptors is a woman aged 30 to 39 in good health. Both conserved end residues are part of each CDR3. D genes are given only for firm matches.

cdr3_nt cdr3_aa j_call v_call d_call
TGTGCCAGTAGTCCCTCCCGGGGCGCAGATACGCAGTATTTT CASSPSRGADTQYF TRBJ2-3 TRBV19 NA
TGTGCCACCTCCGGAGGCGGGATTGCAACTAATGAAAAACTGTTTTTT CATSGGGIATNEKLFF TRBJ1-4 TRBV15 NA
TGTGCCAGCAGTGCGGCAGGGAAGAACACTGAAGCTTTCTTT CASSAAGKNTEAFF TRBJ1-1 TRBV2 NA
TGTGCCAGCTCGCCCGGGACAGGGGGCTCCAACACTGAAGCTTTCTTT CASSPGTGGSNTEAFF TRBJ1-1 TRBV18 TRBD1
TGTGCCAGCAGCCAACTTAACAGGAAATCTACGCAGCAGTACTTC CASSQLNRKSTQQYF TRBJ2-7 TRBV14 NA
TGCGCCAGCAGTGACCCGGGCGCAGGAACTGAAGCTTTCTTT CASSDPGAGTEAFF TRBJ1-1 TRBV5-1 NA
TGTGCCAGCAGCCTTCCAACTAGCGGGTGGTCTCATGGTGAGTTCTTC CASSLPTSGWSHGEFF TRBJ2-1 TRBV9 TRBD2
TGTGCCAGCTCGGCCGGACTAGAGATTGATGAGCAGTTCTTC CASSAGLEIDEQFF TRBJ2-1 TRBV18 TRBD2
TGTGCCAGCAGCCTGCACCGTAGCAATCAGCCCCAGCATTTT CASSLHRSNQPQHF TRBJ1-5 TRBV7-2 NA
TGTGCCAGCAGGACGGACGGAACCTACGAGCAGTACTTC CASRTDGTYEQYF TRBJ2-7 TRBV6-1 NA